Listed below are T cell receptor beta chains from one sample, sequenced in a study of T cells after yellow fever vaccination. From the 5' RACE reads, TCRdb called clonotypes with MiXCR, one entry per CDR3 protein. The sample yields about 630,000 distinct CDR3 sequences, about 12% seen once. The specimen was PBMCs, collected on the day of the yellow fever booster vaccination. These receptors were obtained from a young man who received the YFV17D yellow fever vaccine. The CDR3 runs from the conserved cysteine through the conserved F or W. The D gene is left open where the match is weak. Not every row has a clone size; where given, it reads once, few, many or a size class.

V,size,D,J,DNA,CDR3
TRBV25-1,.,.,TRBJ2-1,TGTGCCAGCCCCAGTGTCGGCCGCCGACAGAAACTGGAGGAGCAGTTCTTC,CASPSVGRRQKLEEQFF
TRBV30,.,TRBD1,TRBJ2-7,TGTGCCGGCTACAGGGGTTCTGGCGAGCAGTACTTC,CAGYRGSGEQYF
TRBV5-1,.,.,TRBJ2-5,TGCGCCAGCAGCTTGGGTAGCTTCGAGCAGACCCAGTACTTC,CASSLGSFEQTQYF
TRBV7-2,few,.,TRBJ2-1,TGTGCCAGCAGCCGACAGTCCGGGCAGATCTCCTACAATGAGCAGTTCTTC,CASSRQSGQISYNEQFF
TRBV24-1,.,.,TRBJ2-7,TGTGCCACCAGTGAGCAAGAGGTGGGCGAGCAGTACTTC,CATSEQEVGEQYF
TRBV10-1,.,.,TRBJ2-2,TGCGCCACCTCCCCGGGCGGCACCGGGGAGCTGTTTTTT,CATSPGGTGELFF
TRBV10-3,.,TRBD2,TRBJ2-1,TGTGCCATCACCAGAACCGGGACTAGCGGGATTTTTGAGCAGTTCTTC,CAITRTGTSGIFEQFF
TRBV4-3,.,TRBD2,TRBJ2-1,TGCGCCAGCAGCCAAGATTGGGGGATCCTAGCGGGAGGAAATGAGCAGTTCTTC,CASSQDWGILAGGNEQFF
TRBV20-1,many,TRBD2,TRBJ2-1,TGCAGTGCTCCCCTGAGGGGAGGGGCCTACAATGAGCAGTTCTTC,CSAPLRGGAYNEQFF
TRBV20-1,.,TRBD1,TRBJ1-4,TGCAGTGCTAAGGGTTTAATCGGACAGGGAGACGAAAAACTGTTTTTT,CSAKGLIGQGDEKLFF
TRBV7-9,few,.,TRBJ2-1,TGTGCCAGCAGCTTCGGGGGAGCGCATCAAAATGAGCAGTTCTTC,CASSFGGAHQNEQFF
TRBV7-3,.,.,TRBJ1-1,TGTGCCAGCAGCTTACAAGGGGCGCATACTGAAGCTTTCTTT,CASSLQGAHTEAFF
TRBV29-1,few,TRBD1,TRBJ2-5,TGCAGCGCAGCCGACAGGGCGGCCTACTTC,CSAADRAAYF
TRBV7-6,.,TRBD1,TRBJ2-7,TGTGCCAGCAGCCTGGGACAGGACTTAGGCGAGCAGTACTTC,CASSLGQDLGEQYF
TRBV6-1,.,.,TRBJ1-5,TGTGCCAGCAGTCCAAGAAACAATCAGCCCCAGCATTTT,CASSPRNNQPQHF
TRBV5-1,few,.,TRBJ2-5,TGCGCCAGCAGCTTGGGCGGCAGGGAAGAGACCCAGTACTTC,CASSLGGREETQYF
TRBV20-1,few,.,TRBJ1-4,TGCAGTGCTAGAGATCGAGGCTACAGGGTGGGGGAAAAACTGTTTTTT,CSARDRGYRVGEKLFF
TRBV10-3,few,TRBD2,TRBJ2-5,TGTGCCATCAGTGGGACTAGCTCCCGAGAGACCCAGTACTTC,CAISGTSSRETQYF
TRBV5-1,.,.,TRBJ2-3,TGCGCCAGCAGCCCCATAGGCGTGGGGGTGTTAACAGATACGCAGTATTTT,CASSPIGVGVLTDTQYF
TRBV4-1,few,.,TRBJ2-4,TGCGCCAGCAGCCGCGCTATCGTAGCCAAAAACATTCAGTACTTC,CASSRAIVAKNIQYF
TRBV6-2/TRBV6-3,.,.,TRBJ2-7,TGTGCCAGCAGTTTTGCGGAAACTTTGGGCGAGCAGTACTTC,CASSFAETLGEQYF
TRBV4-3,.,TRBD1,TRBJ1-6,TGCGCCAGCAGCCAAGATCGGCAGGGGGCTTCACCCCTCCACTTT,CASSQDRQGASPLHF
TRBV10-3,many,TRBD2,TRBJ2-7,TGTGCCATCAGTGAGACTAGCGGGAGGAGCGAGCAGTACTTC,CAISETSGRSEQYF
TRBV21-1,few,.,TRBJ2-1,TGTGCCAGCAGTCGTCTAGCGGGAGTCCCCAATGAGCAGTTCTTC,CASSRLAGVPNEQFF
TRBV19,.,.,TRBJ2-4,TGTGCCAGTAGTACAGGAAACATTCAGTACTTC,CASSTGNIQYF
TRBV20-1,.,.,TRBJ2-1,TGCAGTGTTAGGGTTTTCAATGAGCAGTTCTTC,CSVRVFNEQFF
TRBV20-1,.,TRBD2,TRBJ2-3,TGCAGTGCTAGGTCTAGCGGAAACACAGATACGCAGTATTTT,CSARSSGNTDTQYF
TRBV24-1,.,.,TRBJ1-5,TGTGCCACCAGTGACCCCGACAGCCTCAATCAGCCCCAGCATTTT,CATSDPDSLNQPQHF
TRBV9,.,.,TRBJ1-1,TGTGCCAGCAGCGTAGTAGGGGGGGGGACGGGGACTGAAGCTTTCTTT,CASSVVGGGTGTEAFF
TRBV7-2,many,TRBD1,TRBJ2-1,TGTGCCAGCAGCTCGACTTCCGGGACAGGGTACAATGAGCAGTTCTTC,CASSSTSGTGYNEQFF
TRBV6-2/TRBV6-3,few,.,TRBJ2-2,TGTGCCAGCATCCCTCCCCCTCATAGTGTTCACGGGGAGCTGTTTTTT,CASIPPPHSVHGELFF
TRBV18,few,.,TRBJ1-2,TGTGCCAGCTCAGCCGGGGTCCCCTATGGCTACACCTTC,CASSAGVPYGYTF
TRBV7-7,.,.,TRBJ2-2,TGTGCTAGCAGCACGTCGGGCACCGGGGAGCTGTTTTTT,CASSTSGTGELFF
TRBV2,few,TRBD2,TRBJ2-1,TGTGCCAGCAGTGTTGTACTAGCGGGGACACCCTCCTACAATGAGCAGTTCTTC,CASSVVLAGTPSYNEQFF
TRBV28,few,TRBD2,TRBJ2-1,TGTGCCAGCGCCACTAGCGGGAGCAATGAGCAGTTCTTC,CASATSGSNEQFF
TRBV4-3,few,TRBD2,TRBJ2-7,TGCGCCAGCAGCCAAGTAGCGGGAGGGCCGAGTTGGTACGAGCAGTACTTC,CASSQVAGGPSWYEQYF
TRBV2,many,TRBD2,TRBJ2-7,TGTGCCAGCAGTGAGGGACTAGGCGAGCAGTACTTC,CASSEGLGEQYF
TRBV12-3/TRBV12-4,few,.,TRBJ2-1,TGTGCCAGCAGTGCCAAGACTAGGTGGGATGAGCAGTTCTTC,CASSAKTRWDEQFF
TRBV7-9,many,.,TRBJ1-2,TGTGCCAGCAGCCCCAAGGAGGGACTGAACTATGGCTACACCTTC,CASSPKEGLNYGYTF
TRBV23-1,many,.,TRBJ2-5,TGCGCCAGCAGTCGGGGGTTTCACCCAAAAGAGACCCAGTACTTC,CASSRGFHPKETQYF
TRBV24-1,.,.,TRBJ1-5,TGTGCCACCAGTGATACAGTTGGCAATCAGCCCCAGCATTTT,CATSDTVGNQPQHF
TRBV20-1,.,TRBD2,TRBJ2-7,TGCAGTGGCGCGACTAGCGGCAGCGGAGGGGTGCAGTACTTC,CSGATSGSGGVQYF
TRBV28,.,.,TRBJ2-7,TGTGCCAGCATCGGGGCCCCTAACTCCTACGAGCAGTACTTC,CASIGAPNSYEQYF
TRBV11-2,once,.,TRBJ2-1,TGTGCCAGCAGCTCAAACAGGGCATCCTACAATGAGCAGTTCTTC,CASSSNRASYNEQFF
TRBV12-3/TRBV12-4,.,.,TRBJ2-5,TGTGCCAGCCCGAGGGGGGTCTCTCCCCAAGAGACCCAGTACTTC,CASPRGVSPQETQYF